This T cell receptor (beta chain) is from a study of molecular identifiers for immune sequencing clone quantification. TCRdb redid the calling of the PCR reads with MiXCR, one entry per CDR3 protein. The table shows fewer than 350,000 distinct CDR3 sequences, with about 22% occurring only once. CDR3 length equals 12 residues. The V and J ends lost 6 bases and 8 bases respectively, with 11 bases between them. Sequencing was carried out using naive CD8+ T cells from blood, with Jurkat cell RNA spiked in. The subset was: FACS-sorted CD8+CD4-CCR7+CD45RA+ naive T cells. The J gene is TRBJ1-3, the V gene TRBV12-3 or TRBV12-4, with a tentative D call TRBD1 (5 bases). This TCR came from a human donor in good health. Some libraries in this study had Jurkat cell RNA spiked in. CDR3 nucleotide sequence: TGTGCCAGCAGCCAGGGAGGAGACACCATATATTTT. Amino acids: CASSQGGDTIYF.